The table lists the clone carrying this T cell receptor beta chain with a count of one. Its target is unknown. Germline CDR1 reads SGHKS; CDR2 reads YYEKEE (reference sequence). V gave up 4 bases and J gave up 4 bases, with 18 bases separating them. The CDR3 has 16 residues. Generated by immunoSEQ multiplex PCR, the TCRdb table keeps only in-frame clones and is missing some. Of tens of thousands of clones in the sample, 70% to 90% were seen once. This record comes from a study of T cells in narcolepsy. Findings and caveats of the study: HCRT-specific and TRIB2-specific autoreactive clonotypes appeared among same-patient CSF and blood CD4+ clonotypes.

Sequencing was performed on CD45RA- memory CD4+ T cells from PBMCs. The chain recombines TRBV5-5 with TRBJ1-5; D might be TRBD1 (6 bases). The receptor was derived from a human donor with narcolepsy. The CDR3 coding sequence is TGTGCCAGCAGCCCTCGAGGGGGAAAACTAAATCAGCCCCAGCATTTT. The encoded protein is CASSPRGGKLNQPQHF.